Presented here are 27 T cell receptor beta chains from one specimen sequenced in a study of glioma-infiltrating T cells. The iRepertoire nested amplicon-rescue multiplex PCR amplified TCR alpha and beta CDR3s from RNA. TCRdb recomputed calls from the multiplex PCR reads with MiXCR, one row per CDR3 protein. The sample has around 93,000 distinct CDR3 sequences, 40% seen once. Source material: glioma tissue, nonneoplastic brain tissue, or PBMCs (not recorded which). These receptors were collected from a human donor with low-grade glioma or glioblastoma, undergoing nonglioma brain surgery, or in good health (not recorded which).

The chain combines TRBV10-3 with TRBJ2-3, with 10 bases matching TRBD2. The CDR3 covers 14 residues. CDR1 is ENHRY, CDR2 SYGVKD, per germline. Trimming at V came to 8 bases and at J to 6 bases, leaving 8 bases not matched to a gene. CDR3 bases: TGTGCCATCCAAAGCGGGGGGGCCGTGGATACGCAGTATTTT. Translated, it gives CAIQSGGAVDTQYF.

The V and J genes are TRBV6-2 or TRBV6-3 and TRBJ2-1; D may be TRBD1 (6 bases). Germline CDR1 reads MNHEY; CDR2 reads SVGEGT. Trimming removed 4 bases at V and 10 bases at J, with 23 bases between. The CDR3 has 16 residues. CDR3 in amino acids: CASSCRGTTYSYEQFF. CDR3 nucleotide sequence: TGTGCCAGCAGTTGCAGGGGAACAACCTATTCCTACGAGCAGTTCTTC.

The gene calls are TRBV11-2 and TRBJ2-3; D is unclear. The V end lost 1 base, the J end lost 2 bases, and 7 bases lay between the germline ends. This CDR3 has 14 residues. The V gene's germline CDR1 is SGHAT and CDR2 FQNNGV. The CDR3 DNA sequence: TGTGCCAGCAGCTTAGCCAGAGTCACAGATACGCAGTATTTT. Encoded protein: CASSLARVTDTQYF.

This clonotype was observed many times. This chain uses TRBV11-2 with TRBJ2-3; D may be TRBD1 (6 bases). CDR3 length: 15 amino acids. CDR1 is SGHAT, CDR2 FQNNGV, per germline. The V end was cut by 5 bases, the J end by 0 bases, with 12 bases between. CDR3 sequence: CASSPRTASTDTQYF. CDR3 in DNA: TGTGCCAGCAGCCCCCGGACAGCTAGCACAGATACGCAGTATTTT.

The DNA of the CDR3 is TGCAGTGCTGGCCAGGGGGCTCATGTCACTGAAGCTTTCTTT. Translating it yields CSAGQGAHVTEAFF. This chain links TRBV20-1 with TRBJ1-1; 8 bases are shared with TRBD1. Trimming cost V 5 bases and J 4 bases; bases outside gene matches: 9. This CDR3 region has 14 residues. Germline CDR1 and CDR2: DFQATT and SNEGSKA (reference sequence).

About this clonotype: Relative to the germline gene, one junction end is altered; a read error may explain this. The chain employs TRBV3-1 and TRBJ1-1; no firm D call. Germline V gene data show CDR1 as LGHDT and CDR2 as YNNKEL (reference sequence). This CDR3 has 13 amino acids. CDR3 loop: CAGSQAWVAEAFF. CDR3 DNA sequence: TGTGCCGGCAGCCAAGCATGGGTCGCTGAAGCTTTCTTT. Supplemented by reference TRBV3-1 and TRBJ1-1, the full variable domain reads DTAVSQTPKYLVTQMGNDKSIKCEQNLGHDTMYWYKQDSKKFLKIMFSYNNKELIINETVPNRFSPKSPDKAHLNLHINSLELGDSAVYFCAGSQAWVAEAFFGQGTRLTVV.

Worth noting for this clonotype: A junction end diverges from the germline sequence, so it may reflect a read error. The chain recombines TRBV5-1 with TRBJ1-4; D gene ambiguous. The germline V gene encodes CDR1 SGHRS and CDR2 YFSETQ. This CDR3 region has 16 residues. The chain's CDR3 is CASSPIGGPTNEKLSF. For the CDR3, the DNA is TGCGCCAGCAGCCCGATAGGAGGGCCAACTAATGAGAAACTGTCTTTT.

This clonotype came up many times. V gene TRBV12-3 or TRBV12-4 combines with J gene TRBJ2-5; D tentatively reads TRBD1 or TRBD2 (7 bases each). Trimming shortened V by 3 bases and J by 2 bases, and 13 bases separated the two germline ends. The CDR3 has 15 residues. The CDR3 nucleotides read TGTGCCAGCAGTTTCAGACAGGGAGGGCAAGAGACCCAGTACTTC. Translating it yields CASSFRQGGQETQYF.

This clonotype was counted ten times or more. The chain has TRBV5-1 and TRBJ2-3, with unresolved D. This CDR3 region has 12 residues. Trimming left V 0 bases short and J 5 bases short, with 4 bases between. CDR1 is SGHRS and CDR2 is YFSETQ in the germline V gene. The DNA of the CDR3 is TGCGCCAGCAGCTTGGAAGTAGATACGCAGTATTTT. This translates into CASSLEVDTQYF.

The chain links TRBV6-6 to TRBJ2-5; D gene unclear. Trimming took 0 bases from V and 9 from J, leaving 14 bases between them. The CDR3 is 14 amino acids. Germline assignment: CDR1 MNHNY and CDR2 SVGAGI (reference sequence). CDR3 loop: CASSYSSFSEAQYF. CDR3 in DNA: TGTGCCAGCAGTTACTCCTCTTTCAGCGAGGCCCAGTACTTC.

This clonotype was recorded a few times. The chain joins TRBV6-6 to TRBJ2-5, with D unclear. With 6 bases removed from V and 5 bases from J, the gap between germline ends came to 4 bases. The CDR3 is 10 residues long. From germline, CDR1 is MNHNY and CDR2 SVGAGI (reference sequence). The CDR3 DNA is TGTGCCAGCAGGGCCGAGACCCAGTACTTC. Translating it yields CASRAETQYF.

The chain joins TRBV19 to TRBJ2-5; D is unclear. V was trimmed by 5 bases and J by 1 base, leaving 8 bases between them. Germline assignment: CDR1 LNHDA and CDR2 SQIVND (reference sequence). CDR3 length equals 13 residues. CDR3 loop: CASSPGFQETQYF. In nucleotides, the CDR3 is TGTGCCAGTAGTCCCGGCTTCCAAGAGACCCAGTACTTC.

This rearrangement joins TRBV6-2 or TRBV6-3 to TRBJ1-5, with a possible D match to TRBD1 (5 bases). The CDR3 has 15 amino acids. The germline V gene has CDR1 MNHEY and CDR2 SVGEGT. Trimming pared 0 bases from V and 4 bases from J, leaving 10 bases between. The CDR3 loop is CASSYSTDFNQPQHF. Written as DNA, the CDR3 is TGTGCCAGCAGTTACTCGACAGATTTTAATCAGCCCCAGCATTTT.

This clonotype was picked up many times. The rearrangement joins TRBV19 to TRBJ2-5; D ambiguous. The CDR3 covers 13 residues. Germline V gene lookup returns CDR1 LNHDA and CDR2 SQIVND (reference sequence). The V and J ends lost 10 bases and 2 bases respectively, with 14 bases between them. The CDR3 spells CATSVVPQETQYF. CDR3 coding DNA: TGTGCCACCTCGGTTGTCCCGCAAGAGACCCAGTACTTC.

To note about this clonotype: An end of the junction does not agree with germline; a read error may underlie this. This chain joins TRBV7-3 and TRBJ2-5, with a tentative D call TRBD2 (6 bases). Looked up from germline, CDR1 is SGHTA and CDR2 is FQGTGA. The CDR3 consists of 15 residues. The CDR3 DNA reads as TGTGCCAGCAGACGCCTTTGGGGGGTCCAAGAGACTCAGTACTTC. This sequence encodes CASRRLWGVQETQYF.

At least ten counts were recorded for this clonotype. CDR3 loop: CSARGSYEINSPLHF. DNA of the CDR3: TGCAGTGCTAGGGGAAGCTATGAAATCAATTCACCCCTCCACTTT. J is TRBJ1-6 and V is TRBV20-1; no reliable D call. The ends were cut back, 3 bases at V and 7 bases at J, with 16 bases in the middle. Germline loops: CDR1 DFQATT, CDR2 SNEGSKA (reference sequence). The CDR3 totals 15 residues.

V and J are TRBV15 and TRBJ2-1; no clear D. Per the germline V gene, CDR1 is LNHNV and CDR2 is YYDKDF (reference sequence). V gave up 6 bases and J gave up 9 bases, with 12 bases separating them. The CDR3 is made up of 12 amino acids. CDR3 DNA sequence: TGTGCCACCAGAGATCAGATGGGTGAGCAGTTCTTC. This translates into CATRDQMGEQFF.

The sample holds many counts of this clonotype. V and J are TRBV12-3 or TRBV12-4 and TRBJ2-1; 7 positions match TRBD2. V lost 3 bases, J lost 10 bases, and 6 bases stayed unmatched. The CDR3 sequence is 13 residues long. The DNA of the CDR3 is TGTGCCAGCAGTTTGCGCGGGCGGGGGGAGCAGTTCTTC. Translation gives CASSLRGRGEQFF.

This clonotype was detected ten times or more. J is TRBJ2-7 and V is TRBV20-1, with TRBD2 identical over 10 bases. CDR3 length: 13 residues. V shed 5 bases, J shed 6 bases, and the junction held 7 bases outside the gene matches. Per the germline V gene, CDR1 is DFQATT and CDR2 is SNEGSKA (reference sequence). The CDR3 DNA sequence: TGCAGTGCTTTTCTTAGCGGGAGGTTCGAGCAGTACTTC. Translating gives CSAFLSGRFEQYF.

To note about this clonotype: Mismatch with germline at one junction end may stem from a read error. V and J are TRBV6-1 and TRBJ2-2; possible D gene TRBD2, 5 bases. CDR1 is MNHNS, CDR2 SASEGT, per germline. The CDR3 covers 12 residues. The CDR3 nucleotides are TGTCCCGGTAGAGTTAACACCGGGGAGCTGTTTTTC. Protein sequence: CPGRVNTGELFF.

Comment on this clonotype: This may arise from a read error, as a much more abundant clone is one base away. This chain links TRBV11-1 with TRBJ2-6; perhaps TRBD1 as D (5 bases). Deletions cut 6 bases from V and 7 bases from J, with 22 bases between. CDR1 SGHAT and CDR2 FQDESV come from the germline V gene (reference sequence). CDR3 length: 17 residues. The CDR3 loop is CASRAFRALPGANVLTF. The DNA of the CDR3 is TGTGCCAGCAGGGCGTTCAGGGCATTACCGGGCGCCAACGTCCTGACTTTC. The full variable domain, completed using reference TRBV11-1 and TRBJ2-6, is EAEVAQSPRYKITEKSQAVAFWCDPISGHATLYWYRQILGQGPELLVQFQDESVVDDSQLPKDRFSAERLKGVDSTLKIQPAELGDSAMYLCASRAFRALPGANVLTFGAGSRLTVL.

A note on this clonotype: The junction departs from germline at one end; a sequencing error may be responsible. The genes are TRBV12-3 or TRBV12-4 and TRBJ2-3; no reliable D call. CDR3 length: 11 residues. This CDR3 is CASSLADTKYF. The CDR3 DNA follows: TGTGCCAGCAGTTTGGCGGATACGAAGTATTTT.

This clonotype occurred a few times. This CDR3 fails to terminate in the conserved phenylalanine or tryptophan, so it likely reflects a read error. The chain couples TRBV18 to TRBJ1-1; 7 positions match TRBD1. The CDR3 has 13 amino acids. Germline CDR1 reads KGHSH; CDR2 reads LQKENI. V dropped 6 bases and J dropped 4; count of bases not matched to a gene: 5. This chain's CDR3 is CASSSGQITEAFS. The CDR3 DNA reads TGTGCCAGCTCGTCGGGACAGATCACTGAAGCTTTCTCT.

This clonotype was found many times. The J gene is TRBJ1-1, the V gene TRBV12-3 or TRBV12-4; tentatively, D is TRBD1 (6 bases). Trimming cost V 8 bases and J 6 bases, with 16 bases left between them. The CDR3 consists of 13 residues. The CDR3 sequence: CASLQSGGSEAFF. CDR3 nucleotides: TGTGCCAGCCTCCAGTCGGGGGGCTCTGAAGCTTTCTTT.

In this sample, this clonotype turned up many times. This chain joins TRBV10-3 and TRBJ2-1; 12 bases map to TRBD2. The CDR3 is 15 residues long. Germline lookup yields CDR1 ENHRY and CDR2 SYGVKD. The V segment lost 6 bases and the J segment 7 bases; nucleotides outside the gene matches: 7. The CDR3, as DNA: TGTGCCATCAGCAAGCTAGCGGGGGGGACGAATGAGCAGTTCTTC. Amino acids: CAISKLAGGTNEQFF.

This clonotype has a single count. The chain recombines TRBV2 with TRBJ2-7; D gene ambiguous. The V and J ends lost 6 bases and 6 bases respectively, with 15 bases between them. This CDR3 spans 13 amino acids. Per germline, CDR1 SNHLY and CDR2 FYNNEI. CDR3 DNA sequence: TGTGCCAGCAGGGACGGGCCGAGGTGCGAGCAGTACTTC. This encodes CASRDGPRCEQYF.

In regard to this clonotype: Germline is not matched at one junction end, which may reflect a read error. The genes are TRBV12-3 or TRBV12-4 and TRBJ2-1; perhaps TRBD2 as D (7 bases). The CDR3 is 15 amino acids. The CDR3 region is CASSFTRGGNNEQLF. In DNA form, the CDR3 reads TGTGCCAGCAGTTTTACTAGGGGGGGAAACAATGAGCAGCTCTTC.